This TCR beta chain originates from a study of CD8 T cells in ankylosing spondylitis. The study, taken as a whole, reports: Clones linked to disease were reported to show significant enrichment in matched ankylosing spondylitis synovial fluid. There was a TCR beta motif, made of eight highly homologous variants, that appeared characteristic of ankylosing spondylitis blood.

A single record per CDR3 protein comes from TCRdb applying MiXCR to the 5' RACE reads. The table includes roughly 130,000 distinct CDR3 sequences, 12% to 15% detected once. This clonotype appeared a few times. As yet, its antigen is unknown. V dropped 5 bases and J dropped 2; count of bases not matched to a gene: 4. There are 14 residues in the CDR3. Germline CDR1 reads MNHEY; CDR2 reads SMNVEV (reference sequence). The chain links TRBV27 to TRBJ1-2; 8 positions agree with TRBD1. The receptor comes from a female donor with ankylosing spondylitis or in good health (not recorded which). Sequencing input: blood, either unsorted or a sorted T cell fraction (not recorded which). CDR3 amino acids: CASSETGGNYGYTF. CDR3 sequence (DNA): TGTGCCAGCAGTGAAACAGGGGGGAACTATGGCTACACCTTC.